The source of this T cell receptor beta chain is a study of T cell responses to AZD1222 COVID-19 vaccine. Study results and limitations: Donors were mostly white British, more females; clonal diversity possibly underestimated. No repertoire was sampled before or during the peak T cell response, only after it. Spike-specific TCR breadth and depth grew following two AZD1222 doses. Distributed over spike, vaccine-associated CD4 TCRs predominated at 160-218 and 743-854.

The CDR3 totals 14 residues. The ends lost 5 bases at V and 2 bases at J; junction bases unmatched: 2. The germline V gene has CDR1 SEHNR and CDR2 FQNEAQ (reference sequence). This clone was counted a single time. Its antigen is still unknown. Data came from immunoSEQ multiplex PCR; TCRdb stores just in-frame clones and leaves some out. The sample carries 65,000 to 80,000 clones, 90% to 95% recorded once. The starting material was peripheral blood, obtained on day 0 of MenACWY control vaccination. This TCR was sampled from an adult in good health. The rearrangement uses TRBV7-9 and TRBJ1-5; 8 bases match TRBD1. The chain's CDR3 is CASSQTGGNQPQHF. Here the CDR3 DNA reads TGTGCCAGCAGCCAGACAGGGGGCAATCAGCCCCAGCATTTT.